Listed below are T cell receptor beta chains from one sample, sequenced in a study of vaccination and CD4 T cells after COVID-19. TCRdb fed the PCR reads into MiXCR, producing one record per CDR3 protein. The data contain over 9,000 distinct CDR3 sequences, about a quarter of them singletons. The antigens of these receptors remain unknown. The source material was CD4+ T cells from blood, cultured in vitro, sampled after SARS-CoV-2 vaccination. The receptors derive from a human donor who had recovered from COVID-19. The CDR3 runs from the conserved cysteine through the conserved F or W. D genes are given only for firm matches. Part of the rows lack a size; the others show once, few, many or a class for expanded clones.

V,J,D,size,DNA,CDR3
TRBV7-2,TRBJ2-1,-,-,TGTGCCAGCAGCATCAGGGTCAATGAGCAGTTCTTC,CASSIRVNEQFF
TRBV24-1,TRBJ2-5,TRBD1,-,TGTGCCACCAGTGATAATACGGAATTTCGAGGGGGCGGGGAGACCCAGTACTTC,CATSDNTEFRGGGETQYF
TRBV6-4,TRBJ2-5,-,-,TGTGCCAGCAGCCTACTAGCAGGGGAGACCCAGTACTTC,CASSLLAGETQYF
TRBV6-1,TRBJ2-1,TRBD2,-,TGTGCCAGCAGGGGACTAGCGGGAAATGAGCAGTTCTTC,CASRGLAGNEQFF
TRBV21-1,TRBJ1-6,-,few,TGTGCCAGCAGCAAAGTCGCAGGGCAAGGCTCCTATAATTCACCCCTCCACTTT,CASSKVAGQGSYNSPLHF
TRBV6-5,TRBJ2-7,TRBD1,few,TGTGCCAGCAGTTACAGGACAGGGTCCTACGAGCAGTACTTC,CASSYRTGSYEQYF
TRBV6-2/TRBV6-3,TRBJ2-3,-,-,TGTGCCAGCAGTTACCAGTCTTCCTCGAATACGCAGTATTTT,CASSYQSSSNTQYF
TRBV30,TRBJ1-2,-,-,TGTGCCTGGAGTGTAGGCTCCTGGCACAGGGCACGTGGCTACACCTTC,CAWSVGSWHRARGYTF
TRBV23-1,TRBJ2-3,TRBD1,once,TGCGCCAGCAGTCAATCGGCGGACAGGGGGCTGGAAGATACGCAGTATTTT,CASSQSADRGLEDTQYF
TRBV30,TRBJ2-1,-,-,TGTGCCTGGAGGACTAGAGCGGTTGAGCAGTTCTTC,CAWRTRAVEQFF
TRBV15,TRBJ1-5,TRBD1,few,TGTGCCACCAGGGTGACAGGGGGCAATCAGCCCCAGCATTTT,CATRVTGGNQPQHF
TRBV27,TRBJ2-7,-,-,TGTGCCAGCAGTTTCCAGTGGCCGCTTAGTAGGGTCGAGCAGTACTTC,CASSFQWPLSRVEQYF
TRBV25-1,TRBJ2-5,-,medium-sized,TGTGCCAGCAGTCTCTCCAACCTCAAAGAGACCCAGTACTTC,CASSLSNLKETQYF
TRBV18,TRBJ2-7,-,few,TGTGCCAGCTCACCACCCGGACGGGGCTCCTACGAGCAGTACTTC,CASSPPGRGSYEQYF
TRBV19,TRBJ1-5,TRBD1,few,TGTGCCAGTAGTAATAAACGGACAGGGTCTATTCAGCCCCAGCATTTT,CASSNKRTGSIQPQHF
TRBV5-6,TRBJ2-5,TRBD1,-,TGTGCCAGCAGCTTCGGACAGGTAACGGGCGAGACCCAGTACTTC,CASSFGQVTGETQYF
TRBV2,TRBJ1-4,-,once,TGTGCCAGCGACGGCGTTGGGAGGGGCAGGGGAATGAAAAAACTGTTTTTT,CASDGVGRGRGMKKLFF
TRBV10-3,TRBJ1-3,-,-,TGTGCCATCCTACCGTCGTGGGGAAACACCATATATTTT,CAILPSWGNTIYF
TRBV6-5,TRBJ2-4,-,few,TGTGCCAGCAGTTTGGTAGGGTCCTCCGTGGACATTCAGTACTTC,CASSLVGSSVDIQYF
TRBV24-1,TRBJ1-2,TRBD1,-,TGTGCCACCAGTGATACAGGGGGCGCGGACTATGGCTACACCTTC,CATSDTGGADYGYTF
TRBV6-2/TRBV6-3,TRBJ2-3,-,few,TGTGCCAGCAGTTACCCAAGACAGGATCCAGATACGCAGTATTTT,CASSYPRQDPDTQYF
TRBV5-1,TRBJ2-3,-,-,TGCGCCAGCAGCTTCCAACTCGTAGGTACAGATACGCAGTATTTT,CASSFQLVGTDTQYF
TRBV18,TRBJ1-1,-,-,TGTGCCAGCTCGCCTTCAGGGAACACTGAAGCTTTCTTT,CASSPSGNTEAFF
TRBV27,TRBJ2-3,-,-,TGTGCCAGCAGAATATCCGGTAAAAACACAGATACGCAGTATTTT,CASRISGKNTDTQYF
TRBV9,TRBJ2-3,TRBD2,-,TGTGCCAGCAGCCCAGGAGCGTTAAGCGGGAGAGGCACAGATACGCAGTATTTT,CASSPGALSGRGTDTQYF
TRBV7-2,TRBJ2-2,-,-,TGTGCCAGCAGCTTGGTAGGGTTGAAGGTCGGGGAGCTGTTTTTT,CASSLVGLKVGELFF
TRBV6-1,TRBJ2-1,TRBD2,-,TGTGCCAGCAGTCTACTGACTAGCGGGAGTGTAGATGAGCAGTTCTTC,CASSLLTSGSVDEQFF
TRBV2,TRBJ1-2,-,few,TGTGCCAGCAGTGTTCAGTATGACTATGGCTACACCTTC,CASSVQYDYGYTF
TRBV5-1,TRBJ2-7,-,-,TGCGCCAGCAGCCCCATGGGGGCCTACGAGCAGTACTTC,CASSPMGAYEQYF
TRBV6-2/TRBV6-3,TRBJ2-3,TRBD2,-,TGTGCCAGCAGTTATTATTTAGGACTAGCGGGAGTCACAGATACGCAGTATTTT,CASSYYLGLAGVTDTQYF
TRBV7-2,TRBJ1-6,-,few,TGTGCCAGCAGCTTAGAGAACGGTGCCCTCCACTTT,CASSLENGALHF
TRBV19,TRBJ1-5,-,-,TGTGCCAGTAGTATTACGGGAGGGGACCATCAGCCCCAGCATTTT,CASSITGGDHQPQHF
TRBV7-2,TRBJ1-1,TRBD1,few,TGTGCCAGCAGCTTAGACAGGGGGAGCACTGAAGCTTTCTTT,CASSLDRGSTEAFF
TRBV5-1,TRBJ2-7,-,-,TGCGCCAGCACCCCCCCAGAGGATTTAACCTACGAGCAGTACTTC,CASTPPEDLTYEQYF
TRBV7-8,TRBJ1-5,-,-,TGTGCCAGCAGCTTAGTACGTACGGGATACTTCGGGACGAAGCGCAATCAGCCCCAGCATTTT,CASSLVRTGYFGTKRNQPQHF
TRBV25-1,TRBJ2-2,-,-,TGTGCCAGCAGTGAAGTCCCAGGGCAGGGCAATAAGGGAACCGGGGAGCTGTTTTTT,CASSEVPGQGNKGTGELFF
TRBV6-1,TRBJ1-5,-,-,TGTGCCAGCAGTGAAGTGTGGGGTTCCCAGCCCCAGCATTTT,CASSEVWGSQPQHF
TRBV6-1,TRBJ2-5,-,few,TGTGCCAGCAAAAGACAGGAGGAAGAGACCCAGTACTTC,CASKRQEEETQYF
TRBV18,TRBJ1-5,-,-,TGTGCCAGCTCACCGAGCCGGGACTTTAATCAGCCCCAGCATTTT,CASSPSRDFNQPQHF
TRBV24-1,TRBJ2-2,TRBD2,-,TGTGCCACCAGTGGATTACCGGGACTAGCGGGTACGAACACCGGGGAGCTGTTTTTT,CATSGLPGLAGTNTGELFF
TRBV7-2,TRBJ2-1,TRBD1,-,TGTGCCAGCAGCTTAGACCCCCCAGACGGGACAGGGGTTAATGAGCAGTTCTTC,CASSLDPPDGTGVNEQFF